The sample holds many counts of the clone carrying this TCR beta chain. The antigen is undetermined. These data are taken from a study of response to subunit inactivated influenza vaccine. Germline V gene sequence: CDR1 MNHEY, CDR2 SVGEGT. CDR3 length: 10 amino acids. The V end lost 6 bases, the J end lost 4 bases, and 3 bases lay between the germline ends. TCRdb analysed the RT-PCR reads with MiXCR anew, one entry per CDR3 protein. The sample yields over 300,000 distinct CDR3 sequences, just over 20% seen once. Overall study findings and caveats: Authors proposed each seasonal influenza vaccination draws in few new T cells.

This clonotype was obtained from a man between 50 and 75 years old who received an inactivated influenza vaccine. The gene calls are TRBV6-2 or TRBV6-3 and TRBJ1-2; D remains ambiguous. Sequencing used PBMCs from blood, obtained roughly 20 months after vaccination. The chain's CDR3 is CASSGYGYTF. CDR3 coding DNA: TGTGCCAGCAGCGGCTATGGCTACACCTTC.